The sequence of this TCR beta chain was determined in a study of CD8+CD57+ T cells in acquired aplastic anemia. V dropped 0 bases and J dropped 2; count of bases not matched to a gene: 3. CDR1 and CDR2 (germline): DFQATT, SNEGSKA (reference sequence). The CDR3 has 15 amino acids. Genomic DNA acted as the template from which TCR beta VDJ combination and CDR3 sequence profiling were carried out. Using its own MiXCR run on the reads, TCRdb lists one record per CDR3 protein. Of 200,000 or so distinct CDR3 sequences in the sample, about three fifths were seen once. This rearrangement joins TRBV20-1 to TRBJ2-1; 8 bases are a match to TRBD2. This receptor was taken from a human donor with severe aplastic anemia or a healthy control (not recorded which). The specimen was sorted CD4+, CD8+, or CD8+CD57+ T cells (not recorded which) from PBMCs. CDR3 in amino acids: CSARDIAGTYNEQFF. CDR3 sequence (DNA): TGCAGTGCTAGAGATATAGCGGGGACCTACAATGAGCAGTTCTTC.